The clone carrying this T cell receptor beta chain appeared many times. Antigen specificity is unknown. Samples came from axillary lymph nodes draining the breast cancer. These data are taken from a study of breast tumors, draining lymph nodes, adjacent tissues. The CDR3 is 17 amino acids. J was trimmed by 2 bases and V by 4 bases; bases with no gene match: 10. Germline loops: CDR1 LNHDA, CDR2 SQIVND (reference sequence). TCRdb processed the multiplex PCR reads anew with MiXCR; each CDR3 protein has one entry. The repertoire holds around 120,000 distinct CDR3 sequences, with just under 20% as singletons. The study's findings and limits: Compared with basal-like, luminal-like tumors shared significantly more repertoire with nontumor tissue. Findings are consistent with lymph node origin and intratumoral expansion of most tumor T cells. Compared with lymph nodes, tumors were less diverse; compared with nontumor tissue, more.

This clonotype originated in a female donor with breast cancer. Some clones in this sample may be carry-over from other donors' samples. The sequenced sample consisted of axillary lymph node tissue. The chain is built from TRBV19 and TRBJ1-5, with TRBD1 matching over 8 bases. CDR3 sequence (DNA): TGTGCCAGTAGTACCGGGACAGGCCGCCTAGGCAATCAGCCCCAGCATTTT. As protein: CASSTGTGRLGNQPQHF.